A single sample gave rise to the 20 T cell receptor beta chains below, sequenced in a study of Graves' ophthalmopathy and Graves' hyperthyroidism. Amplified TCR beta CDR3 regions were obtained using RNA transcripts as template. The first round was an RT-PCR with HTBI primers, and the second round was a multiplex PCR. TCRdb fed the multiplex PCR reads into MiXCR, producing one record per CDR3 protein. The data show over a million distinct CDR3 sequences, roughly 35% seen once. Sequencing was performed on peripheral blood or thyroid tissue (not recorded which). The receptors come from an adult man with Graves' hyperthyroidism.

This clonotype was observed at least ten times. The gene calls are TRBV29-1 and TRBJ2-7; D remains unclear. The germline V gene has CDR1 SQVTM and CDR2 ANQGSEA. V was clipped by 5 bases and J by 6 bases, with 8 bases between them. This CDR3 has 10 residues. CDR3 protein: CSVKRGEQYF. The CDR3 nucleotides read TGCAGCGTTAAGAGAGGCGAGCAGTACTTC.

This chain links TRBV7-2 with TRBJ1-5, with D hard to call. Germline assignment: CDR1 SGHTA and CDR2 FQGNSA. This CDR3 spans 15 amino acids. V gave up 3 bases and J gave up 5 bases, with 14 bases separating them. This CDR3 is CASSLDPALHQPQHF. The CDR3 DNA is TGTGCCAGCAGCTTGGATCCGGCCCTACATCAGCCCCAGCATTTT.

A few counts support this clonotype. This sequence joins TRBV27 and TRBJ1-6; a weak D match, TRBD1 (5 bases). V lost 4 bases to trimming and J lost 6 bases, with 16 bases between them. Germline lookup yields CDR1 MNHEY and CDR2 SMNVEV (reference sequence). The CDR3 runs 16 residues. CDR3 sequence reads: CASSYYSGRSNSPLHF. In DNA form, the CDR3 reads TGTGCCAGCAGTTATTATTCAGGGCGGAGTAATTCACCCCTCCACTTT.

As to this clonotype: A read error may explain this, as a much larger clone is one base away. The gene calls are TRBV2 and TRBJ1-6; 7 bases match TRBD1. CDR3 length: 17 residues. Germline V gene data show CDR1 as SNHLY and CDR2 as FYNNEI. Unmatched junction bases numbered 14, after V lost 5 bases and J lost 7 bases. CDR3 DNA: TGTGCCAGCAGTTTACTACTCTCCGGGACAGCAAATTCACCCCTCCACTTT. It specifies CASSLLLSGTANSPLHF. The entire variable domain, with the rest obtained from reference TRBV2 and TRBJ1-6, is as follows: EPEVTQTPSHQVTQMGQEVILRCVPISNHLYFYWYRQILGQKVEFLVSFYNNEISEKSEIFDDQFSVERPDGSNFTLKIRSTKLEDSAMYFCASSLLLSGTANSPLHFGNGTRLTVT.

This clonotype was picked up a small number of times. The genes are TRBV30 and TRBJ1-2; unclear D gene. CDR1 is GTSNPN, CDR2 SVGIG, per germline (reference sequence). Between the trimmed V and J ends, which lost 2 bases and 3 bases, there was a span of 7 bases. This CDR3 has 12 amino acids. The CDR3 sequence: CAWSSEDYGYTF. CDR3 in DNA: TGTGCCTGGAGTAGTGAGGACTATGGCTACACCTTC.

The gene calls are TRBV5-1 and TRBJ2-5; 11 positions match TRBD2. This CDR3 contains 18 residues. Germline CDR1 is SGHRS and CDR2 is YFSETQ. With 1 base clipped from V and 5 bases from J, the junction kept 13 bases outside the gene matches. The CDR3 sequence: CASSLSTSGETRMETQYF. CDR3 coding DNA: TGCGCCAGCAGCTTGTCGACTAGCGGGGAAACGAGGATGGAGACCCAGTACTTC.

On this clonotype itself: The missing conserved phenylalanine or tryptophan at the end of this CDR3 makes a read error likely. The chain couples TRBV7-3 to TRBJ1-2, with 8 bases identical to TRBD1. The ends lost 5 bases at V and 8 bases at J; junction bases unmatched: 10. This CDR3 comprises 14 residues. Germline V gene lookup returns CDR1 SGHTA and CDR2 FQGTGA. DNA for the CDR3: TGTGCCAGCAGCCCCTCCAGGACAGGGCACGGCTACACCCTC. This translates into CASSPSRTGHGYTL.

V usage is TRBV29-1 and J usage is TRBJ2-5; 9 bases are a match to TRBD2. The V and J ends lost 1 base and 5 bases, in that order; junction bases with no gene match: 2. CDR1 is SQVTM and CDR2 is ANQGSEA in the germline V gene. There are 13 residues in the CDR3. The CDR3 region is CSVEVSGSETQYF. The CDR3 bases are TGCAGCGTTGAAGTTAGCGGGAGTGAGACCCAGTACTTC.

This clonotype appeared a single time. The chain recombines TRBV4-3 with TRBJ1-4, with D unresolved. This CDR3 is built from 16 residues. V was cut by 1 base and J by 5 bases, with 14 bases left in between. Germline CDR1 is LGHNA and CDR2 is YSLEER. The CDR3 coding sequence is TGCGCCAGCAGCCAAGGTGTGGGCAACCGGAATGAAAAACTGTTTTTT. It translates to CASSQGVGNRNEKLFF.

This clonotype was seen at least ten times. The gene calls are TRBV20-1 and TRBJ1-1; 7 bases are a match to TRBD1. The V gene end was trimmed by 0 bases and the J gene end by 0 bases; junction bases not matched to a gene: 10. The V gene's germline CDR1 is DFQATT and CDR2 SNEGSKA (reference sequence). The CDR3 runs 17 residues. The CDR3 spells CSARDLSTGSMNTEAFF. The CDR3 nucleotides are TGCAGTGCTAGAGACCTATCGACAGGGAGCATGAACACTGAAGCTTTCTTT.

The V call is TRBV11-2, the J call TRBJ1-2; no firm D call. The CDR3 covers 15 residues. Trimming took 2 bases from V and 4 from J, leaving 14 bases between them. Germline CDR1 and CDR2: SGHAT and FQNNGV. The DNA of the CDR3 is TGTGCCAGCAGCTTAACGGGAGGAGGAGGCTATGGCTACACCTTC. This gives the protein CASSLTGGGGYGYTF. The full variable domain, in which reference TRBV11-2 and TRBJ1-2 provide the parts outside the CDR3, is EAGVAQSPRYKIIEKRQSVAFWCNPISGHATLYWYQQILGQGPKLLIQFQNNGVVDDSQLPKDRFSAERLKGVDSTLKIQPAKLEDSAVYLCASSLTGGGGYGYTFGSGTRLTVV.

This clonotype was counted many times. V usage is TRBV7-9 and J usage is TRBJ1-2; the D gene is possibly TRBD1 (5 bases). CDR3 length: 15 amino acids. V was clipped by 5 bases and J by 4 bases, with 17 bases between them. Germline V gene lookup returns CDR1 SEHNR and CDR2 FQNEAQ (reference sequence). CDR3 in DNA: TGTGCCAGCAGCCTAATTACGACAGCCTTCTATGGCTACACCTTC. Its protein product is CASSLITTAFYGYTF.

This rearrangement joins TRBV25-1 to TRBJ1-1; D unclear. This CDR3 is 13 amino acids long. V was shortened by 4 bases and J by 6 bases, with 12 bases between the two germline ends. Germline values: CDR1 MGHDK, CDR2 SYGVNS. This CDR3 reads CASSGRVRAEAFF. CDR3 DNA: TGTGCCAGCAGTGGAAGGGTGAGGGCTGAAGCTTTCTTT.

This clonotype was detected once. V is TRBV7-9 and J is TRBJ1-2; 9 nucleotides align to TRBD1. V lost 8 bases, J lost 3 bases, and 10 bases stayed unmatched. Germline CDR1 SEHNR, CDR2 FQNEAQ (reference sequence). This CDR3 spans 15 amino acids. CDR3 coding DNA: TGTGCCAGCCTCTCCCCGGGACAGGGCGACTATGGCTACACCTTC. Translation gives CASLSPGQGDYGYTF.

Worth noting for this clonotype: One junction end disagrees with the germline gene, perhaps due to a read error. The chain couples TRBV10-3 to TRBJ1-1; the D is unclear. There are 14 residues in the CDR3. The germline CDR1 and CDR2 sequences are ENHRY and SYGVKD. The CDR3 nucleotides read TGTGCCAGCAGTTTTACGGCACCGAACACTGAAGCTTTCTTT. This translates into CASSFTAPNTEAFF.

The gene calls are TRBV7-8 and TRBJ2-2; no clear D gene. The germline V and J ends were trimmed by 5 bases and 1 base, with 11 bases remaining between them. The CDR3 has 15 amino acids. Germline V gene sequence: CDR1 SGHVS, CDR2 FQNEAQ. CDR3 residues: CASSQGGRNTGELFF. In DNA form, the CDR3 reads TGTGCCAGCAGCCAAGGTGGAAGGAACACCGGGGAGCTGTTTTTT. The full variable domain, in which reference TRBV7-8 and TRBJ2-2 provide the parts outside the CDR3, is GAGVSQSPRYKVAKRGQDVALRCDPISGHVSLFWYQQALGQGPEFLTYFQNEAQLDKSGLPSDRFFAERPEGSVSTLKIQRTQQEDSAVYLCASSQGGRNTGELFFGEGSRLTVL.

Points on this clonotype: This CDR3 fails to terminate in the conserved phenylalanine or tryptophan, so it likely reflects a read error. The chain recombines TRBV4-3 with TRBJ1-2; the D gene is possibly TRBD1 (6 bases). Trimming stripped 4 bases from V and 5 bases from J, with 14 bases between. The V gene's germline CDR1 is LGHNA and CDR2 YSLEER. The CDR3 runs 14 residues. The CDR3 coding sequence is TGCGCCAGCAGCCCGGACAGACTTCAGTATGGCTACACCCTC. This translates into CASSPDRLQYGYTL.

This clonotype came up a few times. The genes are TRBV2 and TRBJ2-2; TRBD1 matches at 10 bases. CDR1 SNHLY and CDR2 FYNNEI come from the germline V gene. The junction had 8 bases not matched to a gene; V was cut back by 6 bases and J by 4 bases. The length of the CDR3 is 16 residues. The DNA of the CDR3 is TGTGCCAGCAGGATCCGGGACAGGGGAGGCACCGGGGAGCTGTTTTTT. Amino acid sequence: CASRIRDRGGTGELFF.

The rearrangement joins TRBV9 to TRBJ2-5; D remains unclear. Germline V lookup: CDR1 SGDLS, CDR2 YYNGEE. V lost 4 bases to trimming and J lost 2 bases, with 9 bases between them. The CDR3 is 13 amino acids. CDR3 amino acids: CASSRAQQETQYF. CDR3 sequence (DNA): TGTGCCAGCAGCCGGGCCCAACAAGAGACCCAGTACTTC. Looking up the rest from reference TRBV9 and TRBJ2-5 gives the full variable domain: DSGVTQTPKHLITATGQRVTLRCSPRSGDLSVYWYQQSLDQGLQFLIQYYNGEERAKGNILERFSAQQFPDLHSELNLSSLELGDSALYFCASSRAQQETQYFGPGTRLLVL.

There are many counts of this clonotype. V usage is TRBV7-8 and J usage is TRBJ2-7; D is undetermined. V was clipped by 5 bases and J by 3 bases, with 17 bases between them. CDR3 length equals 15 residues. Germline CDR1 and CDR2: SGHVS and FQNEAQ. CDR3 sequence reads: CASSLMALVLYEQYF. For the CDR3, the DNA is TGTGCCAGCAGCCTCATGGCGCTAGTTCTCTACGAGCAGTACTTC. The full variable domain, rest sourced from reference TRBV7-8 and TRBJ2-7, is GAGVSQSPRYKVAKRGQDVALRCDPISGHVSLFWYQQALGQGPEFLTYFQNEAQLDKSGLPSDRFFAERPEGSVSTLKIQRTQQEDSAVYLCASSLMALVLYEQYFGPGTRLTVT.